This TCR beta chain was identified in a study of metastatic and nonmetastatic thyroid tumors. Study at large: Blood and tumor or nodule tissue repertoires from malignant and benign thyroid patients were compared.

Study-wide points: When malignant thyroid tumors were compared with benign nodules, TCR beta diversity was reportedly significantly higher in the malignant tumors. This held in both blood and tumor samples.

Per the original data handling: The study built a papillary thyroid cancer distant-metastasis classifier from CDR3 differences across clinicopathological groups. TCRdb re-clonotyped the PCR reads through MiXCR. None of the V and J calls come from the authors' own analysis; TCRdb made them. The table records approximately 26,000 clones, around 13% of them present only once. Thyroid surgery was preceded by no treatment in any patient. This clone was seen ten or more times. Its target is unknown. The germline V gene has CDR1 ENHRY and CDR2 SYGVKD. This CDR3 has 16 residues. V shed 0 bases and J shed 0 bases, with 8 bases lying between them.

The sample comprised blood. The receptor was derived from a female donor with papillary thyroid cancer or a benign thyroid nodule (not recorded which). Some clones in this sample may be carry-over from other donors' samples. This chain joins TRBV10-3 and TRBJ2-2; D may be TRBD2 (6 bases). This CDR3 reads CAISESRGANTGELFF. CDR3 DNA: TGTGCCATCAGTGAGTCGCGGGGAGCGAACACCGGGGAGCTGTTTTTT.